Below, 31 T cell receptor beta chains from the same sample are listed, as sequenced in a study of CD8+ T cells in alopecia areata (dated by TCRdb to about 2018). The receptor library was made with the immunoSEQ multiplex PCR assay. For TCR sequencing, RNA was extracted from every sample and reverse transcribed into cDNA to serve as template. TCRdb limited this immuneACCESS table to in-frame rearrangements with V and J called. A share of clones is missing; checked studies link under half to unresolved V genes, and the rest is unexplained. This sample gives more than 95,000 clones in total; about 51% of them show up just once. The ten largest clones take up 10% to 13% of the sample. Material for sequencing was NKG2D-low CD8+ T cells sorted from blood. According to the study, the label for this sample's cell subset or site signals: sorted CD8+ NKG2D-low blood T cells. All receptors come from a human donor with alopecia areata.

The V call is TRBV29-1, the J call TRBJ2-7, with no clear D. The CDR3 totals 11 residues. V was shortened by 5 bases and J by 1 base, with 6 bases between the two germline ends. The germline gives CDR1 SQVTM, CDR2 ANQGSEA. CDR3 DNA sequence: TGCAGCGTTCTGGGATCCTACGAGCAGTACTTC. It translates to CSVLGSYEQYF.

The chain links TRBV29-1 to TRBJ1-2; D not resolved. The CDR3 contains 13 residues. Deletions cut 6 bases from V and 6 bases from J, with 17 bases between. Germline values: CDR1 SQVTM, CDR2 ANQGSEA. Here the CDR3 DNA reads TGCAGCGTGGCCTATGGGCTTGGAAATGGCTACACCTTC. It is translated as CSVAYGLGNGYTF.

This clone was observed a single time. V and J are TRBV30 and TRBJ2-4; 9 bases match TRBD2. Germline CDR1 GTSNPN, CDR2 SVGIG (reference sequence). Unmatched junction bases numbered 10, after V lost 2 bases and J lost 5 bases. The CDR3 length is 16 residues. The CDR3 nucleotides read TGTGCCTGGAGTAGCATGGGAGCGGGGGGCGAAAACATTCAGTACTTC. It is translated as CAWSSMGAGGENIQYF.

The CDR3 DNA is TGTGCCAGCAGGCTCGGACAGGGGGCCGGGGAGCAGTACTTC. Translated, it gives CASRLGQGAGEQYF. The chain couples TRBV27 to TRBJ2-7, with TRBD1 matching 11 bases. There are 14 residues in the CDR3. Unmatched junction bases numbered 8, after V lost 6 bases and J lost 7 bases. Per germline, CDR1 MNHEY and CDR2 SMNVEV (reference sequence).

The gene calls are TRBV28 and TRBJ2-5, with D possibly matching TRBD2 (6 bases). Trimming stripped 6 bases from V and 2 bases from J, with 16 bases between. CDR3 length: 15 residues. CDR1 MDHEN and CDR2 SYDVKM come from the germline V gene. Here the CDR3 reads CASSLPVGRQETQYF. The CDR3 DNA sequence: TGTGCCAGCAGCCTACCGGTAGGGAGGCAAGAGACCCAGTACTTC.

This clone was picked up a small number of times. The rearrangement joins TRBV29-1 to TRBJ2-1; D assignment may be TRBD1 or TRBD2 (5 bases each). The CDR3 runs 15 residues. The ends were cut back, 7 bases at V and 0 bases at J, with 16 bases in the middle. Germline values: CDR1 SQVTM, CDR2 ANQGSEA. The CDR3 nucleotides are TGCAGCGCAACCTCGGGGCAGACCTCCTACAATGAGCAGTTCTTC. Its protein is CSATSGQTSYNEQFF.

This chain links TRBV29-1 with TRBJ2-5; D possibly corresponds to TRBD2 (5 bases). Germline-derived CDR1 and CDR2 are SQVTM and ANQGSEA. The V gene lost 7 bases and the J gene lost 8 bases, with 23 bases spanning the gap. CDR3 length: 14 residues. The DNA of the CDR3 is TGCAGCGGCCTGAAGGTGGAGGCCGTGGCTACCCAGTACTTC. Translation gives CSGLKVEAVATQYF.

V is TRBV7-9 and J is TRBJ2-5, with 8 bases matching TRBD2. J lost 1 base, V lost 4 bases, and 5 bases had no gene match. The CDR3 sequence is 15 residues long. Germline assignment: CDR1 SEHNR and CDR2 FQNEAQ (reference sequence). CDR3 protein: CASSSSGGFQETQYF. DNA of the CDR3: TGTGCCAGCAGCTCCTCGGGGGGGTTCCAAGAGACCCAGTACTTC.

V and J are TRBV28 and TRBJ2-7, with D possibly being TRBD1 or TRBD2 (5 bases each). V was shortened by 3 bases and J by 3 bases, with 15 bases between the two germline ends. The V gene's germline CDR1 is MDHEN and CDR2 SYDVKM. CDR3 length: 15 residues. CDR3: CASSFGGMNLYEQYF. CDR3 sequence (DNA): TGTGCCAGCAGTTTTGGGGGAATGAACCTCTACGAGCAGTACTTC.

This clone turned up a few times. The J gene is TRBJ1-3, the V gene TRBV29-1; D unresolved. The CDR3 is 14 residues long. Germline CDR1 and CDR2: SQVTM and ANQGSEA. The V end lost 3 bases, the J end lost 2 bases, and 11 bases lay between the germline ends. CDR3: CSVDGELPGNTIYF. CDR3 bases: TGCAGCGTTGATGGGGAGCTTCCTGGAAACACCATATATTTT.

This chain uses TRBV29-1 with TRBJ2-7; D unclear. V was clipped by 4 bases and J by 0 bases, with 16 bases between them. Germline lookup yields CDR1 SQVTM and CDR2 ANQGSEA. The CDR3 contains 15 residues. The CDR3 sequence: CSVGETGRNSYEQYF. The CDR3 DNA sequence: TGCAGCGTTGGAGAGACTGGGCGGAACTCCTACGAGCAGTACTTC.

The chain employs TRBV28 and TRBJ2-1, with no clear D. CDR1 and CDR2 (germline): MDHEN, SYDVKM. With 7 bases removed from V and 2 bases from J, the gap between germline ends came to 15 bases. The CDR3 loop spans 15 amino acids. CDR3 region: CASKSLPSTYNEQFF. Written as DNA, the CDR3 is TGTGCCAGCAAGTCCCTCCCTTCCACCTACAATGAGCAGTTCTTC.

This clone occurred a few times. The V call is TRBV29-1, the J call TRBJ2-5, with D uncertain. The CDR3 consists of 13 residues. In germline, CDR1 is SQVTM, CDR2 ANQGSEA. Between the trimmed V and J ends, which lost 5 bases and 4 bases, there was a span of 14 bases. The CDR3 sequence: CSVSGGDSETQYF. The CDR3 nucleotides are TGCAGCGTTTCGGGTGGGGATTCAGAGACCCAGTACTTC.

The chain is built from TRBV29-1 and TRBJ2-6; maybe TRBD1 (5 bases). Trimming took 6 bases from V and 2 from J, leaving 8 bases between them. CDR1 and CDR2 (germline): SQVTM, ANQGSEA. The CDR3 totals 13 residues. The CDR3 bases are TGCAGCGTACAGGATACTGGGGCCAACGTCCTGACTTTC. This translates into CSVQDTGANVLTF.

The CDR3 spells CSVDPTGNYGYTF. In DNA form, the CDR3 reads TGCAGCGTTGATCCGACAGGGAACTATGGCTACACCTTC. The V gene is TRBV29-1, the J gene TRBJ1-2, with 7 nucleotides matching TRBD1. The V and J ends lost 3 bases and 2 bases, in that order; junction bases with no gene match: 3. The CDR3 extends over 13 amino acids. Per the germline V gene, CDR1 is SQVTM and CDR2 is ANQGSEA.

The chain combines TRBV30 with TRBJ2-7; D perhaps matches TRBD1 (6 bases). The CDR3 totals 12 residues. Germline V gene lookup returns CDR1 GTSNPN and CDR2 SVGIG (reference sequence). V was shortened by 5 bases and J by 3 bases, with 11 bases between the two germline ends. The CDR3 DNA sequence: TGTGCCTGGTCAGGACAGTTCTACGAGCAGTACTTC. It translates to CAWSGQFYEQYF.

V is TRBV14 and J is TRBJ2-5; D might be TRBD1 (5 bases). The V and J ends lost 3 bases and 3 bases respectively, with 14 bases between them. Looked up from germline, CDR1 is SGHDN and CDR2 is FVKESK. The CDR3 has 15 amino acids. The CDR3, as DNA: TGTGCCAGCAGCCACCACGACAGTTCCAAAGAGACCCAGTACTTC. This sequence encodes CASSHHDSSKETQYF.

The chain combines TRBV27 with TRBJ2-7, with D uncertain. V was cut by 5 bases and J by 4 bases, with 6 bases left in between. The CDR3 totals 11 residues. Germline V gene data show CDR1 as MNHEY and CDR2 as SMNVEV (reference sequence). The CDR3 is CASSIGYEQYF. In DNA, the CDR3 is TGTGCCAGCAGTATAGGATACGAGCAGTACTTC.

The J gene is TRBJ2-3, the V gene TRBV29-1; no reliable D call. The V gene's germline CDR1 is SQVTM and CDR2 ANQGSEA. V lost 1 base, J lost 2 bases, and 10 bases lay in between. CDR3 length: 14 amino acids. DNA of the CDR3: TGCAGCGTTGAAGGGGCGGACCCCACAGATACGCAGTATTTT. This translates into CSVEGADPTDTQYF.

The chain joins TRBV4-1 to TRBJ2-2; no reliable D call. This CDR3 has 13 amino acids. The germline V gene has CDR1 MGHRA and CDR2 YSYEKL. V was trimmed by 1 base and J by 6 bases, leaving 6 bases between them. The CDR3 coding sequence is TGCGCCAGCAGCCAAGCCTTGCCCGGGGAGCTGTTTTTT. This encodes CASSQALPGELFF.

The V gene is TRBV5-1, the J gene TRBJ2-4, with D possibly being TRBD1 or TRBD2 (5 bases each). Trimming removed 7 bases at V and 1 base at J, with 12 bases between. The length of the CDR3 is 14 residues. In germline, CDR1 is SGHRS, CDR2 YFSETQ. The CDR3 is CASSPWGAKNIQYF. CDR3 nucleotides: TGCGCCAGCTCGCCCTGGGGGGCCAAAAACATTCAGTACTTC.

The chain combines TRBV25-1 with TRBJ2-2; no clear D gene. Germline CDR1 is MGHDK and CDR2 is SYGVNS. Trimming took off 4 bases at V and 7 bases at J, with 4 bases between the two ends. The CDR3 consists of 11 residues. DNA for the CDR3: TGTGCCAGCAGTGTGGGCGGGGAGCTGTTTTTT. The encoded protein is CASSVGGELFF.

In its sample, this clone was seen a few times. V is TRBV29-1 and J is TRBJ2-7; 7 bases line up with TRBD2. The CDR3 covers 13 residues. The germline V gene encodes CDR1 SQVTM and CDR2 ANQGSEA. With V trimmed by 4 bases and J by 4 bases, 7 bases remained unmatched. This chain's CDR3 is CSVAGREGYEQYF. In nucleotides, the CDR3 is TGCAGCGTTGCCGGCAGGGAGGGGTACGAGCAGTACTTC.

The genes are TRBV30 and TRBJ1-1; TRBD1 might be the D (6 bases). Germline V lookup: CDR1 GTSNPN, CDR2 SVGIG (reference sequence). The CDR3 has 14 amino acids. Trimming removed 4 bases from V and 5 bases from J, with 17 bases in between. CDR3 region: CAWNQGSGGTEAFF. The CDR3 DNA reads as TGTGCCTGGAACCAGGGGTCCGGGGGGACTGAAGCTTTCTTT.

As to this clone: The same CDR3 arises from other DNA sequences in this sample as well. The V call is TRBV5-6, the J call TRBJ2-3, with D unresolved. CDR1 is SGHDT and CDR2 is YYEEEE in the germline V gene. The CDR3 is made up of 13 amino acids. The V and J ends lost 0 bases and 0 bases respectively, with 2 bases between them. CDR3 sequence (DNA): TGTGCCAGCAGCTTGGGAAGCACAGATACGCAGTATTTT. It is translated as CASSLGSTDTQYF.

In DNA form, the CDR3 reads TGCGCCAGCAGCCAAGATGGGTTTGGCTACACCTTC. Translated, it gives CASSQDGFGYTF. The chain employs TRBV4-1 and TRBJ1-2, with D hard to call. The CDR3 consists of 12 residues. The V end lost 0 bases, the J end lost 7 bases, and 6 bases lay between the germline ends. CDR1 MGHRA and CDR2 YSYEKL come from the germline V gene.

The V call is TRBV4-1, the J call TRBJ1-3, with D hard to call. The germline V gene encodes CDR1 MGHRA and CDR2 YSYEKL. The V gene lost 3 bases and the J gene lost 0 bases, with 6 bases spanning the gap. The CDR3 extends over 14 amino acids. The CDR3 DNA sequence: TGCGCCAGCAGCCACGATAACTCTGGAAACACCATATATTTT. Residues: CASSHDNSGNTIYF.

For this clone: One end of the junction is discordant with germline, which a read error may explain. This rearrangement joins TRBV28 to TRBJ2-7; D is uncertain. CDR3 size: 11 residues. Germline V lookup: CDR1 MDHEN, CDR2 SYDVKM. The DNA of the CDR3 is TGTGCCAGCAGGGTTGGGCGGCAGTACGACTTC. Encoded protein: CASRVGRQYDF.

This clone appeared a few times. J is TRBJ2-1 and V is TRBV29-1, with TRBD2 matching 11 bases. The junction had 8 bases not matched to a gene; V was cut back by 2 bases and J by 8 bases. The CDR3 has 15 amino acids. CDR1 and CDR2 (germline): SQVTM, ANQGSEA. The CDR3 sequence: CSVEKTTSGSDEQFF. The CDR3 coding sequence is TGCAGCGTTGAAAAAACTACTAGCGGGAGTGATGAGCAGTTCTTC.

The chain employs TRBV27 and TRBJ2-5, with no clear D. The CDR3 runs to 13 residues. The germline gives CDR1 MNHEY, CDR2 SMNVEV (reference sequence). Between the trimmed V and J ends, which lost 4 bases and 7 bases, there was a span of 13 bases. This CDR3 is CASSSLPGGTQYF. CDR3 coding DNA: TGTGCCAGCAGTTCACTTCCGGGTGGGACCCAGTACTTC.

This chain uses TRBV29-1 with TRBJ2-2; D is unclear. CDR1 is SQVTM, CDR2 ANQGSEA, per germline. The V end was cut by 6 bases, the J end by 5 bases, with 10 bases between. The CDR3 spans 12 residues. The CDR3 DNA reads TGCAGCGTGATTGCAGGTACCGGGGAGCTGTTTTTT. Encoded protein: CSVIAGTGELFF.